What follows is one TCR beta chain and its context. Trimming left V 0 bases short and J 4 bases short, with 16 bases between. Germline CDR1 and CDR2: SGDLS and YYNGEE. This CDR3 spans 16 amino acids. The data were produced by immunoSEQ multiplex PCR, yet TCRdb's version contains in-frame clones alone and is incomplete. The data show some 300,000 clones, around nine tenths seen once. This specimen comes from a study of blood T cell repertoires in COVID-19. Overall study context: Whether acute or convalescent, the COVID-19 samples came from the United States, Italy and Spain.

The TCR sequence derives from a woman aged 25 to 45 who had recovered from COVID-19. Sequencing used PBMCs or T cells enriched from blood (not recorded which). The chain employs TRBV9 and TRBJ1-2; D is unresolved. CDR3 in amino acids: CASSVGGHPEAYGYTF. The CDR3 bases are TGTGCCAGCAGCGTAGGTGGGCACCCGGAGGCCTATGGCTACACCTTC. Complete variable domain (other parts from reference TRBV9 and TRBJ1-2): DSGVTQTPKHLITATGQRVTLRCSPRSGDLSVYWYQQSLDQGLQFLIQYYNGEERAKGNILERFSAQQFPDLHSELNLSSLELGDSALYFCASSVGGHPEAYGYTFGSGTRLTVV.